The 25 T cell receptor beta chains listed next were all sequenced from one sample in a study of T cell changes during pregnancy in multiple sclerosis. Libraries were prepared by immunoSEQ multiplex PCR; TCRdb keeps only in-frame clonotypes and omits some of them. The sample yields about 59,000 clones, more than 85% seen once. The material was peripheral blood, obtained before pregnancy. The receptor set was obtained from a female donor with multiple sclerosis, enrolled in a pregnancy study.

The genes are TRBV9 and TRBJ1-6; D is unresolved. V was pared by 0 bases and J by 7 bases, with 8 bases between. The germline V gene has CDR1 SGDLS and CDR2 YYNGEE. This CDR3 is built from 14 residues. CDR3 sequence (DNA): TGTGCCAGCAGCGTAGTGGCGGGAAATTCACCCCTCCACTTT. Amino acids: CASSVVAGNSPLHF.

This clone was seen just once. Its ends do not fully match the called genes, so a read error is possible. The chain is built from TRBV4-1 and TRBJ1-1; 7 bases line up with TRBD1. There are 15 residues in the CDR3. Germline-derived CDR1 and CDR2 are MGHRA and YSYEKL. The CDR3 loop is CASSHPGQMKTEAFF. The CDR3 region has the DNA TGCGCCAGCAGCCACCCGGGACAGATGAAGACTGAAGCTTTCTTT.

CDR3 in amino acids: CASSDSEAGGYNEQFF. The DNA for the CDR3 is TGTGCCAGCAGTGACTCAGAAGCGGGGGGATACAATGAGCAGTTCTTC. The V call is TRBV6-4, the J call TRBJ2-1; 9 bases map to TRBD2. The CDR3 length is 16 residues. Germline V gene lookup returns CDR1 MRHNA and CDR2 SNTAGT. V gave up 0 bases and J gave up 4 bases; unmatched junction bases: 4.

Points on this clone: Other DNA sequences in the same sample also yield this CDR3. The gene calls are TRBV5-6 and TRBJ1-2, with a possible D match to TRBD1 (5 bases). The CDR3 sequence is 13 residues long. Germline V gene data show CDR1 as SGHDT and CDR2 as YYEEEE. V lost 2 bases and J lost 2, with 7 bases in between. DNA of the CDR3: TGTGCCAGCAGCTTAGACAGAAACTATGGCTACACCTTC. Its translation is CASSLDRNYGYTF.

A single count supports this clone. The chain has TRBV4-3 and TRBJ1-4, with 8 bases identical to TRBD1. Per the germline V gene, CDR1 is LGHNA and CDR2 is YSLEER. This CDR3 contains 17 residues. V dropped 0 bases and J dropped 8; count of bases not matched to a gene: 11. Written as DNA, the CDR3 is TGCGCCAGCAGCCAAGATCCTTACGGACAGGGAGTAGAAAAACTGTTTTTT. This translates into CASSQDPYGQGVEKLFF.

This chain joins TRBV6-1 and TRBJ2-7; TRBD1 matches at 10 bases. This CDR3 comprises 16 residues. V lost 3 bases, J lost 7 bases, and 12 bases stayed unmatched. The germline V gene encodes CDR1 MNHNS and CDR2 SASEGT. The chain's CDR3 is CASSDSQGTGAREQYF. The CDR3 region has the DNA TGTGCCAGCAGTGATTCCCAGGGGACAGGGGCGAGAGAGCAGTACTTC.

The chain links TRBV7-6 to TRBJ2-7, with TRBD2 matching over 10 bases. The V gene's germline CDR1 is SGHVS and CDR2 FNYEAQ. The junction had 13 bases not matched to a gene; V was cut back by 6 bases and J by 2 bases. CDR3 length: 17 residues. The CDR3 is CASSSRTQLAGPYEQYF. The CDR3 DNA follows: TGTGCCAGCAGTTCAAGGACCCAACTAGCGGGGCCCTACGAGCAGTACTTC.

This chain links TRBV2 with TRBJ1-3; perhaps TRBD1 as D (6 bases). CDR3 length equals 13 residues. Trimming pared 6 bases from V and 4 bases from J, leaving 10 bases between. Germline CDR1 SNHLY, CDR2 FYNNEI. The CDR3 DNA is TGTGCCAGCAGCGCCGGGACAGGAAACACCATATATTTT. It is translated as CASSAGTGNTIYF. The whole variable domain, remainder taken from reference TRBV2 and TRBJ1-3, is EPEVTQTPSHQVTQMGQEVILRCVPISNHLYFYWYRQILGQKVEFLVSFYNNEISEKSEIFDDQFSVERPDGSNFTLKIRSTKLEDSAMYFCASSAGTGNTIYFGEGSWLTVV.

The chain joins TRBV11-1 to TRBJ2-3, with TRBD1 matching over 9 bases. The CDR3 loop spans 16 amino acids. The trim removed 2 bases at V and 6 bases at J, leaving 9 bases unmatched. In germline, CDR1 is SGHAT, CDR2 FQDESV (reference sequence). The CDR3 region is CASSLHRTGVTDTQYF. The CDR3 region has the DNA TGTGCCAGCAGCTTACATAGGACAGGGGTCACGGATACGCAGTATTTT.

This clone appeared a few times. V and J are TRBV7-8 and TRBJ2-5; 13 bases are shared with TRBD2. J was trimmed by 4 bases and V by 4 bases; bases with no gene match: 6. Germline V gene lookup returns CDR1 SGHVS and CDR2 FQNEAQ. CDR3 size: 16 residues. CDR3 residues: CASSSLAGGPGETQYF. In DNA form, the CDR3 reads TGTGCCAGCAGCTCACTAGCGGGGGGGCCTGGAGAGACCCAGTACTTC.

For the CDR3, the DNA is TGTGCCAGCAGCTTAACAGGGGGCGATGGCTACACCTTC. Translation: CASSLTGGDGYTF. The chain couples TRBV11-2 to TRBJ1-2, with TRBD1 matching 9 bases. The CDR3 runs 13 residues. Trimming at V came to 2 bases and at J to 6 bases, leaving 1 base not matched to a gene. In germline, CDR1 is SGHAT, CDR2 FQNNGV. Full variable domain (missing parts from reference TRBV11-2 and TRBJ1-2): EAGVAQSPRYKIIEKRQSVAFWCNPISGHATLYWYQQILGQGPKLLIQFQNNGVVDDSQLPKDRFSAERLKGVDSTLKIQPAKLEDSAVYLCASSLTGGDGYTFGSGTRLTVV.

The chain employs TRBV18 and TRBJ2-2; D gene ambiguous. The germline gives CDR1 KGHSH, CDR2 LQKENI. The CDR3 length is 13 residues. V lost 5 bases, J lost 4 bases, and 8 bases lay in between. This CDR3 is CASSALSTGELFF. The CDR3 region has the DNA TGTGCCAGCTCAGCCCTGAGCACCGGGGAGCTGTTTTTT.

This CDR3 reads CASSSGTGNTEAFF. The CDR3 DNA is TGTGCCAGCAGTTCCGGGACAGGGAACACTGAAGCTTTCTTT. The J gene is TRBJ1-1, the V gene TRBV2; 8 bases match TRBD1. The germline V gene has CDR1 SNHLY and CDR2 FYNNEI. The V and J ends lost 5 bases and 1 base, in that order; junction bases with no gene match: 3. The CDR3 is made up of 14 amino acids. The full variable domain, rest sourced from reference TRBV2 and TRBJ1-1, is EPEVTQTPSHQVTQMGQEVILRCVPISNHLYFYWYRQILGQKVEFLVSFYNNEISEKSEIFDDQFSVERPDGSNFTLKIRSTKLEDSAMYFCASSSGTGNTEAFFGQGTRLTVV.

The CDR3 loop reads CASSQDRIGAGSGNTIYF. Written as DNA, the CDR3 is TGCGCCAGCAGCCAAGACCGGATCGGAGCCGGCTCTGGAAACACCATATATTTT. The chain uses TRBV4-3 and TRBJ1-3, with D unresolved. Germline V gene data show CDR1 as LGHNA and CDR2 as YSLEER. CDR3 length equals 18 residues. The V and J ends lost 0 bases and 0 bases respectively, with 15 bases between them.

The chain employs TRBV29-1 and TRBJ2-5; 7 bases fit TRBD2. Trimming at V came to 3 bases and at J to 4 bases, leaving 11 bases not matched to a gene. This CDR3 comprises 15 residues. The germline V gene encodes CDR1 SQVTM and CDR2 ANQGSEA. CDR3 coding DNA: TGCAGCGTTGACCCCGAGGGAGGGGCGGGAGAGACCCAGTACTTC. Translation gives CSVDPEGGAGETQYF.

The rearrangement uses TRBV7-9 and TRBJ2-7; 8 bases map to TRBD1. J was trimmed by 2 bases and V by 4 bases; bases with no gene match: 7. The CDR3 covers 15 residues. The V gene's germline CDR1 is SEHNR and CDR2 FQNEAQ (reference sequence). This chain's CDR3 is CASSSSGTGPYEQYF. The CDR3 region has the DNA TGTGCCAGCAGCTCCTCCGGGACAGGCCCCTACGAGCAGTACTTC.

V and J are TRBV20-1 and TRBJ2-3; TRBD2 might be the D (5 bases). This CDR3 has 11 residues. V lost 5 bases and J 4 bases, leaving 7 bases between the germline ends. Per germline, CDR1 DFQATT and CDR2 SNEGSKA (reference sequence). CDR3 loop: CSASGADTQYF. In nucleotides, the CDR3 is TGCAGTGCTTCCGGGGCAGATACGCAGTATTTT.

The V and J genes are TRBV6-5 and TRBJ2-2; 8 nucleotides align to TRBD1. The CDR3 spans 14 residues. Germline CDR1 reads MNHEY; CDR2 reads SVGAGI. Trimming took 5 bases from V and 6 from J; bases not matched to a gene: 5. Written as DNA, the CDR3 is TGTGCCAGCAGTAGGGACAGGTTTGCCGGGGAGCTGTTTTTT. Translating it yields CASSRDRFAGELFF.

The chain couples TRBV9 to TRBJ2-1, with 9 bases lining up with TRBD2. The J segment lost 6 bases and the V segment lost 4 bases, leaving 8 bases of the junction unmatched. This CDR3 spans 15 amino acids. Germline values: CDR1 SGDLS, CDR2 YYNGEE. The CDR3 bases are TGTGCCAGCAGCCCTATGACTAGCGGAGGCAATGAGCAGTTCTTC. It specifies CASSPMTSGGNEQFF.

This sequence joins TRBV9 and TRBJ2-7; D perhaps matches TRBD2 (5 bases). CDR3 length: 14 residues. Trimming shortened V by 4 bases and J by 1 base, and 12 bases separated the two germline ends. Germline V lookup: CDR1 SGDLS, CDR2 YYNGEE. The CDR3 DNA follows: TGTGCCAGCAGCCGGGAACTTATATCCTACGAGCAGTACTTC. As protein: CASSRELISYEQYF.

CDR3 DNA: TGTGCCAGCAGCTTGGGACAGGGGAGGATTGGCTACACCTTC. Residues: CASSLGQGRIGYTF. The rearrangement links TRBV7-3 to TRBJ1-2; 10 bases map to TRBD1. The CDR3 totals 14 residues. V trimming: 3 bases; J trimming: 7 bases; junction bases outside the gene matches: 5. Germline V CDR1 and CDR2: SGHTA, FQGTGA.

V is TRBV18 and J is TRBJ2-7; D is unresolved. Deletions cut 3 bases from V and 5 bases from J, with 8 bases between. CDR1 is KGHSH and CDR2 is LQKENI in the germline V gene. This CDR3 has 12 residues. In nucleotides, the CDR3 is TGTGCCAGCTCACCCGCTGGCCACGAGCAGTACTTC. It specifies CASSPAGHEQYF. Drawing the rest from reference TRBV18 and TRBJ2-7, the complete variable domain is NAGVMQNPRHLVRRRGQEARLRCSPMKGHSHVYWYRQLPEEGLKFMVYLQKENIIDESGMPKERFSAEFPKEGPSILRIQQVVRGDSAAYFCASSPAGHEQYFGPGTRLTVT.

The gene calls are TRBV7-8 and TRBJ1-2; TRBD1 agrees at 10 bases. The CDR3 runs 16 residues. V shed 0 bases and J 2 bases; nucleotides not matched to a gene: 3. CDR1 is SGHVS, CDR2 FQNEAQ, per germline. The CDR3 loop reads CASSLAPGQGNYGYTF. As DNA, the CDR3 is TGTGCCAGCAGCTTAGCCCCGGGACAGGGGAACTATGGCTACACCTTC.

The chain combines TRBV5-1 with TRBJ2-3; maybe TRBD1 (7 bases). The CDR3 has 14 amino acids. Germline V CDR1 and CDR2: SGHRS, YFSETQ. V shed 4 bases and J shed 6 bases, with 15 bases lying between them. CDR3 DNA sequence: TGCGCCAGCAGCCCCGGAGCAGGGGGGGATACGCAGTATTTT. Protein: CASSPGAGGDTQYF.

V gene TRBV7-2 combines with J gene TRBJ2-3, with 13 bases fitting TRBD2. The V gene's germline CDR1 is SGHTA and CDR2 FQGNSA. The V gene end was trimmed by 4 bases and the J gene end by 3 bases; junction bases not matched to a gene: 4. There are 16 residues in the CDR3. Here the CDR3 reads CASSWTSGGTTDTQYF. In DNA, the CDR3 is TGTGCCAGCAGCTGGACTAGCGGGGGTACGACAGATACGCAGTATTTT. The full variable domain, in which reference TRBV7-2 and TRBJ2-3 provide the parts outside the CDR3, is GAGVSQSPSNKVTEKGKDVELRCDPISGHTALYWYRQSLGQGLEFLIYFQGNSAPDKSGLPSDRFSAERTGGSVSTLTIQRTQQEDSAVYLCASSWTSGGTTDTQYFGPGTRLTVL.